Below, 2 T cell receptor beta chains from the same sample are listed, as sequenced in a study of naive and memory T cell subsets. Four PCR rounds used nested alpha and beta constant region primers plus the SP2 primer. TCRdb re-called the 5' RACE reads with MiXCR, one entry per CDR3 protein. The data show about 62,000 distinct CDR3 sequences, 8% to 9% seen once. An oligonucleotide containing a UMI was ligated to the 3' end of TCR cDNA. The receptors here all came from a female donor in good health.

This clonotype has more than one count but fewer than ten. This chain joins TRBV11-1 and TRBJ1-5; a possible D gene is TRBD1 (5 bases). Germline loops: CDR1 SGHAT, CDR2 FQDESV (reference sequence). Deletions cut 9 bases from V and 2 bases from J, with 11 bases between. The CDR3 runs 13 residues. CDR3 bases: TGTGCCAGTGGGGCACACCGCAATCAGCCCCAGCATTTT. Residues: CASGAHRNQPQHF.

The gene calls are TRBV11-2 and TRBJ1-1; TRBD1 matches at 8 bases. V lost 1 base to trimming and J lost 3 bases; unmatched junction nucleotides: 4. The CDR3 sequence is 15 residues long. Germline V gene data show CDR1 as SGHAT and CDR2 as FQNNGV. CDR3 DNA: TGTGCCAGCAGCTTAGGGACAGGGAAAGACACTGAAGCTTTCTTT. It is translated as CASSLGTGKDTEAFF.